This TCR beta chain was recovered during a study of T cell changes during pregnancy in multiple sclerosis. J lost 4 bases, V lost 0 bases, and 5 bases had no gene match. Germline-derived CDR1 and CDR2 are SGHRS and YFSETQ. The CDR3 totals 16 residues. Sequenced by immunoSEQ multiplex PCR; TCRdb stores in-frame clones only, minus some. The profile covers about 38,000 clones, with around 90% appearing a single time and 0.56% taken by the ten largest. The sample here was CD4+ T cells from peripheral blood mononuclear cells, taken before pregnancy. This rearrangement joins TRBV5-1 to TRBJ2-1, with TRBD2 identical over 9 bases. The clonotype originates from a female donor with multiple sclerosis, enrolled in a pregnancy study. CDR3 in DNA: TGCGCCAGCAGCTTGGCCAGTAGCGGGGGATACAATGAGCAGTTCTTC. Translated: CASSLASSGGYNEQFF.